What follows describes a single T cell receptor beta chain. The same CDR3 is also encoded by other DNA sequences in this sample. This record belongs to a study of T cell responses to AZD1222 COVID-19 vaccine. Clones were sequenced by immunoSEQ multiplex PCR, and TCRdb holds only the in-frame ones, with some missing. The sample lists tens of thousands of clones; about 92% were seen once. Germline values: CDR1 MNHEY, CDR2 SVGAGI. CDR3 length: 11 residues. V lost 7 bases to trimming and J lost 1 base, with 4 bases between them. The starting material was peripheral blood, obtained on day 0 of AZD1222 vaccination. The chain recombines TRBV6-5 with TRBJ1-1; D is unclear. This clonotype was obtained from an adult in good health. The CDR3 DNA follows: TGTGCCAGCACTGGGAACACTGAAGCTTTCTTT. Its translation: CASTGNTEAFF.